Following are 14 T cell receptor beta chains from one sample sequenced in a study of regulatory T cells in long-lasting Graves disease. Construction of TCR beta libraries relied on iRepertoire HTBI primers and on Arm-PCR targeting CDR3 regions. TCRdb re-analysed the multiplex PCR reads in MiXCR, keeping a single row per CDR3 protein. The table shows approximately 400,000 distinct CDR3 sequences, with about 11% occurring only once. Described time point: newly diagnosed GD, antithyroid drugs for less than 3 months. Construction of the TCR library relied on RNA isolated from PBMCs. The sample was also linked to a second study, of T cells in Graves' hyperthyroidism and ophthalmopathy.

The sequencing used peripheral blood mononuclear cells (PBMCs), collected at new diagnosis, from a patient treated with antithyroid drugs. The receptors here all came from a young woman with Graves disease.

This clonotype was picked up many times. The CDR3 bases are TGCAGTGCTAGAGATCCAAGAGCCACCGACCGGAACACTGAAGCTTTCTTT. Translating gives CSARDPRATDRNTEAFF. V and J are TRBV20-1 and TRBJ1-1; no clear D. Germline V gene data show CDR1 as DFQATT and CDR2 as SNEGSKA (reference sequence). This CDR3 comprises 17 residues. The V end was cut by 0 bases, the J end by 1 base, with 18 bases between.

This clonotype was recorded a few times. The gene calls are TRBV5-1 and TRBJ2-3; D is uncertain. V lost 7 bases to trimming and J lost 0 bases, with 27 bases between them. Looked up from germline, CDR1 is SGHRS and CDR2 is YFSETQ. This CDR3 region has 19 residues. The CDR3 DNA sequence: TGCGCCAGCCGACCCCGACGGAACCTCAATTCAGTTAGCACAGATACGCAGTATTTT. Translated, it gives CASRPRRNLNSVSTDTQYF.

This clonotype was observed a few times. This chain connects TRBV30 to TRBJ2-7; 7 nucleotides align to TRBD2. The CDR3 is 14 amino acids. With 4 bases clipped from V and 2 bases from J, the junction kept 8 bases outside the gene matches. Germline lookup yields CDR1 GTSNPN and CDR2 SVGIG (reference sequence). CDR3 sequence: CAWKRDALAYEQYF. The CDR3 nucleotides read TGTGCCTGGAAGCGGGACGCCTTGGCCTACGAGCAGTACTTC.

There are many counts of this clonotype. The chain is built from TRBV24-1 and TRBJ2-1; D is uncertain. V was shortened by 2 bases and J by 6 bases, with 13 bases between the two germline ends. This CDR3 comprises 15 residues. CDR1 is KGHDR and CDR2 is SFDVKD in the germline V gene. CDR3 region: CATSDYRTPSNEQFF. CDR3 DNA: TGTGCCACCAGTGATTACCGAACCCCAAGCAATGAGCAGTTCTTC.

This clonotype was observed many times. The rearrangement uses TRBV11-2 and TRBJ2-2; D is unclear. Trimming removed 0 bases at V and 6 bases at J, with 8 bases between. CDR3 size: 14 residues. Looked up from germline, CDR1 is SGHAT and CDR2 is FQNNGV. DNA for the CDR3: TGTGCCAGCAGCTTAGATACTTCCGCCGGGGAGCTGTTTTTT. It is translated as CASSLDTSAGELFF.

This clonotype came up many times. The chain is built from TRBV18 and TRBJ2-3, with D unclear. The CDR3 loop spans 12 amino acids. Germline lookup yields CDR1 KGHSH and CDR2 LQKENI. The ends were cut back, 2 bases at V and 4 bases at J, with 4 bases in the middle. CDR3 residues: CASSPKPDTQYF. The CDR3 DNA reads as TGTGCCAGCTCACCAAAGCCAGATACGCAGTATTTT.

This clonotype was counted at least ten times. This rearrangement joins TRBV6-2 or TRBV6-3 to TRBJ2-1; D is possibly TRBD1 (6 bases). Germline loops: CDR1 MNHEY, CDR2 SVGEGT. V gave up 10 bases and J gave up 6 bases, with 16 bases separating them. The CDR3 loop spans 13 amino acids. Written as DNA, the CDR3 is TGTGCCACCAGACAACAGGGAAGCAATGAGCAGTTCTTC. Amino acids: CATRQQGSNEQFF.

This clonotype was found a few times. Written as DNA, the CDR3 is TGTGCCAGCAGCTTAGAGCGCGGGAGCTGGGAGGAGCAGTTCTTC. Protein sequence: CASSLERGSWEEQFF. V gene TRBV7-2 combines with J gene TRBJ2-1, with TRBD2 identical over 7 bases. Germline values: CDR1 SGHTA, CDR2 FQGNSA. V was pared by 1 base and J by 10 bases, with 10 bases of the junction left unmatched. The CDR3 extends over 15 amino acids.

The rearrangement joins TRBV20-1 to TRBJ2-5; 11 nucleotides align to TRBD2. This CDR3 is built from 16 residues. The germline V gene has CDR1 DFQATT and CDR2 SNEGSKA (reference sequence). V was pared by 6 bases and J by 4 bases, with 13 bases of the junction left unmatched. CDR3 sequence reads: CSALGGSGGAVETQYF. CDR3 nucleotide sequence: TGCAGTGCCCTAGGGGGTAGCGGGGGGGCCGTAGAGACCCAGTACTTC.

This clonotype occurred many times. A junction end diverges from the germline sequence, so it may reflect a read error. V gene TRBV7-9 combines with J gene TRBJ1-1; D not certain. Germline-derived CDR1 and CDR2 are SEHNR and FQNEAQ (reference sequence). The CDR3 contains 16 residues. CDR3 coding DNA: TGCGCCAGCAGCCCATCGCTGCGTAGAGGATGGACTGAAGCTTTCTTT. It is translated as CASSPSLRRGWTEAFF.

Of note for this clonotype: A much larger clone differs by one base, so this may be a read error. The chain has TRBV5-5 and TRBJ2-7; 9 bases are a match to TRBD1. V dropped 0 bases and J dropped 3; count of bases not matched to a gene: 4. Per germline, CDR1 SGHKS and CDR2 YYEKEE (reference sequence). This CDR3 spans 15 amino acids. CDR3 loop: CASSLGDRDLYEQYV. The DNA of the CDR3 is TGTGCCAGCAGCTTGGGGGACAGGGATCTCTACGAGCAGTACGTC.

In its sample, this clonotype was seen many times. The rearrangement joins TRBV28 to TRBJ2-7, with 16 bases fitting TRBD2. The CDR3 runs to 18 residues. V shed 1 base, J shed 2 bases, and the junction held 5 bases outside the gene matches. Germline assignment: CDR1 MDHEN and CDR2 SYDVKM. Here the CDR3 DNA reads TGTGCCAGCAGTTTATCGGGACTAGCGGGGGGGGGTACCTACGAGCAGTACTTC. Translation: CASSLSGLAGGGTYEQYF.

The sample holds a few counts of this clonotype. The chain combines TRBV4-3 with TRBJ2-3, with a tentative D call TRBD1 (5 bases). CDR1 and CDR2 (germline): LGHNA, YSLEER. V was shortened by 2 bases and J by 4 bases, with 10 bases between the two germline ends. CDR3 length equals 14 residues. The CDR3 loop reads CASSQLQVPDTQYF. The CDR3 DNA is TGCGCCAGCAGCCAATTACAGGTTCCAGATACGCAGTATTTT.

This clonotype has a handful of counts. The chain recombines TRBV6-1 with TRBJ1-1, with 7 bases matching TRBD1. The CDR3 spans 14 residues. V shed 6 bases and J 4 bases; nucleotides not matched to a gene: 8. CDR1 is MNHNS, CDR2 SASEGT, per germline. In DNA form, the CDR3 reads TGTGCCAGCAGGAACAGGGGAGGTCCCACTGAAGCTTTCTTT. Protein sequence: CASRNRGGPTEAFF.